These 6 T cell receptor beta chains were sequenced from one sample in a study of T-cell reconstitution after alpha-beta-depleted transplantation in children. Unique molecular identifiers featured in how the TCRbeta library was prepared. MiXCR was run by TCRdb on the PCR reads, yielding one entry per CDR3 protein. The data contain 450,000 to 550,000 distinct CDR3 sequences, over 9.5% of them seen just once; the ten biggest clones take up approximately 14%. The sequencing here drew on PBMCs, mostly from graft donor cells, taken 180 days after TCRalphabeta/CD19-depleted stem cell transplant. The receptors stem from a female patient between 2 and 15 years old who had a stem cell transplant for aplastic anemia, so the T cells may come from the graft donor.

In DNA form, the CDR3 reads TGCAGTGCTAGCCGGACTCTTCTCTCCTACGAGCAGTACTTC. As protein: CSASRTLLSYEQYF. The chain is built from TRBV20-1 and TRBJ2-7, with D possibly matching TRBD2 (5 bases). Per germline, CDR1 DFQATT and CDR2 SNEGSKA (reference sequence). The CDR3 spans 14 residues. V lost 3 bases and J lost 0, with 12 bases in between.

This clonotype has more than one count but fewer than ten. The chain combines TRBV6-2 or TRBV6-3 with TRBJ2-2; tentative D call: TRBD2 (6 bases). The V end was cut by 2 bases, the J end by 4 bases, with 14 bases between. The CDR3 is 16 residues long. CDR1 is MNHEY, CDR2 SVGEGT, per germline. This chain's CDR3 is CASSYTLVGGTGELFF. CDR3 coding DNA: TGTGCCAGCAGTTACACTCTCGTCGGGGGCACCGGGGAGCTGTTTTTT.

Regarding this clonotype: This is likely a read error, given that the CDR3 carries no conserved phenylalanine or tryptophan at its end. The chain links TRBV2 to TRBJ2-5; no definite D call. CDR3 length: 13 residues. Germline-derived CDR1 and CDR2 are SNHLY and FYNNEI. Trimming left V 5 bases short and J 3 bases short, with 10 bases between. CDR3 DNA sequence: TGTGCCAGCAGTTCCGGGCCAAAAGAGACCCAGTACTCC. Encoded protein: CASSSGPKETQYS.

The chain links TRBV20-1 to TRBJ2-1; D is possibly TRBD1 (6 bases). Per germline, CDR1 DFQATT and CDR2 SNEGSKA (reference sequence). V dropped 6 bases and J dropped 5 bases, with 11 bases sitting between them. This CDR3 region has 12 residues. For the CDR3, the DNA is TGCAGTGCCGACGACAGGAACAATGAGCAGTTCTTC. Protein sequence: CSADDRNNEQFF.

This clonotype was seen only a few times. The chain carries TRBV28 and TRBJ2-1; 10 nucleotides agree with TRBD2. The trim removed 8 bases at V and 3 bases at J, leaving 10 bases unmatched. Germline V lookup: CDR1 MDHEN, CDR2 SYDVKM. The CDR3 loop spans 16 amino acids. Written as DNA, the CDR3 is TGTGCCAGCGGACTAGCGGTCACCTGGGGCTACAATGAGCAGTTCTTC. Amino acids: CASGLAVTWGYNEQFF.

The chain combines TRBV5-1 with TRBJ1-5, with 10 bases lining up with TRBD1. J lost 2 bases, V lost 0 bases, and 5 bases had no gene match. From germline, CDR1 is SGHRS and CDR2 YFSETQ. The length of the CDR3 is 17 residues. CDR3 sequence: CASSLGLGQGGNQPQHF. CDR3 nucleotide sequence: TGCGCCAGCAGCTTGGGACTCGGACAGGGGGGCAATCAGCCCCAGCATTTT.